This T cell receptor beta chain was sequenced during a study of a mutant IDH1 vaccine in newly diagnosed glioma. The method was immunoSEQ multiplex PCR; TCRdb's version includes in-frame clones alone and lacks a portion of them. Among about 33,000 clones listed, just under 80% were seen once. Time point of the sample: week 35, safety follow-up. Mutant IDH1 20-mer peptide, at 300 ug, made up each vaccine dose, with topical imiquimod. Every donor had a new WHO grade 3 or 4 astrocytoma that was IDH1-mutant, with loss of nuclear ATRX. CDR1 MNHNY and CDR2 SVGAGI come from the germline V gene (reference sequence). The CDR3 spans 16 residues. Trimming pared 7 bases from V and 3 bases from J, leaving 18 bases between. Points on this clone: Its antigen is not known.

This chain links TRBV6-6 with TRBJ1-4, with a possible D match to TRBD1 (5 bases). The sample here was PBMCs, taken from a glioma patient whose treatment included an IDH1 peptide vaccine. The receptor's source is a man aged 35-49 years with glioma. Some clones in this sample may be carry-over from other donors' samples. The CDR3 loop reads CASTPGGAQANEKLFF. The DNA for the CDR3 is TGTGCCAGCACCCCCGGAGGGGCTCAGGCTAATGAAAAACTGTTTTTT.